These 10 T cell receptor beta chains came from one sample sequenced in a study of shared clonotypes between healthy human individuals. Clones were read by immunoSEQ multiplex PCR, and TCRdb kept only the in-frame ones, dropping some. Altogether roughly 550,000 clones are present, over 95% being singletons, with the ten largest covering 0.085% to 0.11%. Terminally differentiated effector memory CD45RA+ cells were excluded by CCR7 positive selection of CD45RO-negative cells. Sequencing was carried out using naive CD8+ T cells sorted from blood. The receptors shown here come from a woman in her twenties or thirties in good health.

The CDR3 here is CASSLSSGRWGSTDTQYF. CDR3 in DNA: TGTGCCAGCAGTTTATCTAGCGGGAGATGGGGAAGCACAGATACGCAGTATTTT. The chain joins TRBV27 to TRBJ2-3; TRBD2 matches 9 bases. This CDR3 comprises 18 residues. V trimming: 0 bases; J trimming: 0 bases; junction bases outside the gene matches: 7. Germline V gives CDR1 MNHEY, CDR2 SMNVEV (reference sequence).

The rearrangement links TRBV5-4 to TRBJ1-2, with D tentatively TRBD1 (6 bases). The CDR3 has 15 amino acids. The germline V gene encodes CDR1 SGHNT and CDR2 YYREEE (reference sequence). V was clipped by 5 bases and J by 3 bases, with 17 bases between them. Here the CDR3 DNA reads TGTGCCAGCAGGCTCAGGGGCCCCCCCGACTATGGCTACACCTTC. Protein product: CASRLRGPPDYGYTF.

This clone was found once. The V and J genes are TRBV7-2 and TRBJ2-1; 12 bases fit TRBD2. This CDR3 region has 19 residues. Germline V lookup: CDR1 SGHTA, CDR2 FQGNSA. The J segment lost 3 bases and the V segment lost 2 bases, leaving 11 bases of the junction unmatched. In DNA, the CDR3 is TGTGCCAGCAGCTTAAGTAGGAGACTAGCGGGAGACAACTACAATGAGCAGTTCTTC. As protein: CASSLSRRLAGDNYNEQFF.

The J gene is TRBJ2-1, the V gene TRBV7-9; the D is unclear. V was pared by 5 bases and J by 7 bases, with 12 bases between. The CDR3 extends over 13 amino acids. CDR1 is SEHNR, CDR2 FQNEAQ, per germline (reference sequence). CDR3 amino acids: CASSLGTPNEQFF. The CDR3 DNA follows: TGTGCCAGCAGCCTCGGAACCCCGAATGAGCAGTTCTTC.

The CDR3 here is CASSSDLSTYEQYF. CDR3 DNA: TGTGCCAGCAGCTCGGACTTGAGTACCTACGAGCAGTACTTC. V is TRBV7-9 and J is TRBJ2-7; a possible D gene is TRBD2 (5 bases). This CDR3 is 14 amino acids long. Germline V lookup: CDR1 SEHNR, CDR2 FQNEAQ (reference sequence). Trimming removed 4 bases from V and 2 bases from J, with 12 bases in between.

J is TRBJ2-5 and V is TRBV4-1, with D perhaps matching TRBD2 (5 bases). The V gene's germline CDR1 is MGHRA and CDR2 YSYEKL. The CDR3 spans 16 residues. V shed 0 bases and J shed 1 base, with 12 bases lying between them. Here the CDR3 DNA reads TGCGCCAGCAGCCAAGAAAGGGCCGGGGTCCAAGAGACCCAGTACTTC. Amino acids: CASSQERAGVQETQYF.

The chain links TRBV7-9 to TRBJ1-1, with no clear D. This CDR3 is 15 amino acids long. Germline loops: CDR1 SEHNR, CDR2 FQNEAQ (reference sequence). V dropped 8 bases and J dropped 0 bases, with 16 bases sitting between them. CDR3 nucleotides: TGTGCCAGCGGGAGGAGCGAGGTGGTGAACACTGAAGCTTTCTTT. Its protein product is CASGRSEVVNTEAFF.

The genes are TRBV9 and TRBJ1-1; TRBD1 matches 8 bases. Germline V gene data show CDR1 as SGDLS and CDR2 as YYNGEE. Trimming at V came to 3 bases and at J to 0 bases, leaving 1 base not matched to a gene. The CDR3 is 14 residues long. CDR3 loop: CASSEDRVNTEAFF. The DNA for the CDR3 is TGTGCCAGCAGCGAGGACAGGGTGAACACTGAAGCTTTCTTT.

The genes are TRBV5-6 and TRBJ1-6; 9 bases agree with TRBD1. Germline loops: CDR1 SGHDT, CDR2 YYEEEE. Germline trimming cut 2 bases from V and 7 bases from J; bases unmatched to any gene: 1. The CDR3 is made up of 14 amino acids. The CDR3 coding sequence is TGTGCCAGCAGCTTAGGGACAGGGAATTCACCCCTCCACTTT. It yields the protein CASSLGTGNSPLHF.

This chain uses TRBV28 with TRBJ1-1; D unclear. Trimming shortened V by 5 bases and J by 1 base, and 11 bases separated the two germline ends. The germline gives CDR1 MDHEN, CDR2 SYDVKM. The CDR3 covers 14 residues. The CDR3 loop reads CASSPPASNTEAFF. The CDR3 nucleotides are TGTGCCAGCAGTCCCCCAGCGTCGAACACTGAAGCTTTCTTT.